This T cell receptor (beta chain) is drawn from a study of blood T cell repertoires in COVID-19. The table came from immunoSEQ multiplex PCR; TCRdb's copy has only in-frame clones and leaves some out. The table lists 100,000 to 150,000 clones, more than 75% of them singletons. The clonotype was recovered from an older man with active COVID-19. The material sequenced was peripheral blood.

CDR3 amino acids: CASSLGTSNTEAFF. The DNA for the CDR3 is TGTGCCAGCAGCTTGGGGACATCTAACACTGAAGCTTTCTTT. V and J are TRBV7-9 and TRBJ1-1, with a tentative D call TRBD1 (6 bases). Germline V gives CDR1 SEHNR, CDR2 FQNEAQ (reference sequence). The CDR3 is 14 residues long. V lost 3 bases and J lost 2, with 10 bases in between.